The sequence of this T cell receptor (beta chain) was determined in a study of blood T cell repertoires in COVID-19. At the level of the study: COVID-19 samples from acute and convalescent phases originated in the United States, Italy and Spain. Sample material is recorded as cDNA or gDNA derived from T cells, B-cell-depleted T cells, or PBMCs.

In the original processing: Amplification with reference gene primers provided the estimates of nucleated cell counts. Libraries were prepared by immunoSEQ multiplex PCR; TCRdb keeps only in-frame clonotypes and omits some of them. V and J calls and clone size follow that table, whereas D and trimming were derived from the DNA. The table includes about 99,000 clones, around 84% detected once. Per the germline V gene, CDR1 is WSHSY and CDR2 is SAAADI. This CDR3 region has 17 residues. Unmatched junction bases numbered 8, after V lost 6 bases and J lost 1 base. The specimen was peripheral blood. V gene TRBV10-2 combines with J gene TRBJ2-5; 13 nucleotides agree with TRBD2. The receptor comes from a man aged 60 to 69 with acute or convalescent COVID-19. The CDR3 nucleotides are TGCGCCAGCAGCCGAGGACTAGCGGGAGATCTCCAAGAGACCCAGTACTTC. It specifies CASSRGLAGDLQETQYF.